This T cell receptor beta chain was recovered during a study of blood T cell repertoires in COVID-19. Study overall: COVID-19 samples from acute and convalescent phases originated in the United States, Italy and Spain. T cells, B-cell-depleted T cells, or PBMCs supplied cDNA or gDNA.

Trimming took 1 base from V and 0 from J; bases not matched to a gene: 18. The CDR3 totals 22 residues. Germline V gives CDR1 LGHNA, CDR2 YNFKEQ. Per the study methods: Using reference gene primer amplification, nucleated cell counts were estimated. Clones were read by immunoSEQ multiplex PCR, and TCRdb kept only the in-frame ones, dropping some. V and J calls plus clone size are reproduced from that table; the DNA served to infer D and trimming. The sample holds fewer than 100,000 clones; around nine tenths are singletons and the top ten take approximately 0.74%. The receptor was derived from an elderly woman with acute or convalescent COVID-19. The chain joins TRBV4-2 to TRBJ2-2; 9 nucleotides line up with TRBD2. The sample taken for sequencing was peripheral blood. Here the CDR3 DNA reads TGTGCCAGCAGCCAAGGAAGAGGGGGTAGCGGGAGATTAAACCCGAACACCGGGGAGCTGTTTTTT. Protein: CASSQGRGGSGRLNPNTGELFF.